This TCR beta chain derives from a study of blood T cell repertoires in COVID-19. Study at large: Spain, Italy and the United States supplied samples that represented acute and convalescent COVID-19. PBMCs, B-cell-depleted T cells, or T cells provided the cDNA or gDNA that made up the material.

In the original workflow: Counts of nucleated cells, estimated from reference gene primer amplification, were obtained. Clones were read by immunoSEQ multiplex PCR, and TCRdb kept only the in-frame ones, dropping some. V and J calls and clone size are as listed in that table; D and trimming were resolved from the DNA. Of around 100,000 clones in the sample, 89% are singletons; the top ten hold around 3.4%. The CDR3 covers 14 residues. Trimming removed 5 bases at V and 1 base at J, with 13 bases between. Germline CDR1 SGHTS, CDR2 YDEGEE. Material for sequencing was peripheral blood. The V call is TRBV5-8, the J call TRBJ2-7; a weak D match, TRBD2 (5 bases). The TCR sequence derives from a woman aged 60-75 years with acute or convalescent COVID-19. The CDR3 sequence is CASRGRGRSYEQYF. CDR3 in DNA: TGTGCCAGCAGGGGGAGAGGGCGTTCCTACGAGCAGTACTTC.